The clone carrying this T cell receptor (beta chain) was found a few times. The data stem from a study of shared clonotypes between healthy human individuals. CDR1 is SGDLS, CDR2 YYNGEE, per germline. The CDR3 covers 13 residues. Trimming removed 3 bases from V and 7 bases from J, with 14 bases in between. How the authors handled the data: Quality scores were absent from the junction-only immunoSEQ sequences, so filtering differed. Sequencing was performed with immunoSEQ multiplex PCR; in TCRdb, only in-frame clones are kept and a portion is missing. The V and J calls and clone size are taken from that table; D and trimming were inferred from the DNA. The table records roughly 2.5 million clones, roughly nine tenths of them present only once.

The chain uses TRBV9 and TRBJ2-7; possible D gene TRBD2, 5 bases. Material for sequencing was naive CD4+ T cells sorted from blood. Noted subset: CD45RA+ positively selected. The TCR was taken from a man younger than 35 in good health. The CDR3 DNA reads TGTGCCAGCAGCGCCGAAGGCGGCGGGGAGCAGTACTTC. Translating gives CASSAEGGGEQYF.